These T cell receptor beta chains were read from a single sample in a study of spatial heterogeneity in lung cancer. Each CDR3 protein gets one entry after TCRdb re-called the 5' RACE reads with MiXCR. The sample records 60,000 to 90,000 distinct CDR3 sequences, 10% to 15% being singletons. This material consisted of PBMCs, taken at surgery. These receptors all stem from a male donor with early-stage non-small cell lung cancer. Both conserved end residues are part of each CDR3. Each record gives: CDR3 protein, J gene, V gene.

CASSHVGENTEAFF,TRBJ1-1,TRBV4-3
CSASPNYRGENYEQYF,TRBJ2-7,TRBV20-1
CASVDNTDTQYF,TRBJ2-3,TRBV5-4
CASSQFSRGTDTQYF,TRBJ2-3,TRBV3-1
CASSSLGESTDTQYF,TRBJ2-3,TRBV7-6
CVSIRGQGSYNEQFF,TRBJ2-1,TRBV6-5
CASSIGEARYGYTF,TRBJ1-2,TRBV19
CASSVSRPSTDTQYF,TRBJ2-3,TRBV7-2
CATSDSDTQYF,TRBJ2-3,TRBV24-1
CASSLGGVSGPADTQYF,TRBJ2-3,TRBV5-4
CSVSGTGSNQPQHF,TRBJ1-5,TRBV29-1
CASSYSSEQYF,TRBJ2-7,TRBV5-1
CASSSSRGYTDTQYF,TRBJ2-3,TRBV11-3
CASSAAGTPNNEQFF,TRBJ2-1,TRBV9
CASSYRADEETQYF,TRBJ2-5,TRBV12-3/TRBV12-4
CASSLGDGELFF,TRBJ2-2,TRBV5-4
CASGDIHTF,TRBJ1-2,TRBV25-1
CASSVTGGAGETQYF,TRBJ2-5,TRBV6-2/TRBV6-3
CASSLRDGTSGGEQFF,TRBJ2-1,TRBV5-1
CAWSRHSNTEAFF,TRBJ1-1,TRBV30
CASADGAVYGYTF,TRBJ1-2,TRBV5-1
CSVVQGAEAFF,TRBJ1-1,TRBV29-1
CASSLVQGAYNSPLHF,TRBJ1-6,TRBV27
CASSQDTDTQYF,TRBJ2-3,TRBV4-1
CASTAQDSVGNTIYF,TRBJ1-3,TRBV9
CASNRQGEDNEQFF,TRBJ2-1,TRBV9
CASSQAGTGAETQYF,TRBJ2-5,TRBV4-1
CASSHWDNSNYGYTF,TRBJ1-2,TRBV3-1
CASSATGRGGTGELFF,TRBJ2-2,TRBV9
CASSQEGRAGIHGYTF,TRBJ1-2,TRBV11-3
CASSVDSPYEQYF,TRBJ2-7,TRBV9
CASTPEAGVSSYEQYF,TRBJ2-7,TRBV12-3/TRBV12-4
CASSSTGGWDQTQYF,TRBJ2-5,TRBV5-1
CSATGQGVAEAFF,TRBJ1-1,TRBV20-1
CASSGLYQETQYF,TRBJ2-5,TRBV2
CASSPKTDTDTQYF,TRBJ2-3,TRBV11-1
CSVRRWTNEKLFF,TRBJ1-4,TRBV29-1
CATSDPTDRTNEQFF,TRBJ2-1,TRBV24-1
CASSYSSGSSYNEQFF,TRBJ2-1,TRBV6-5
CSVAGGENTEAFF,TRBJ1-1,TRBV29-1
CASSLAGQLTKNIQYF,TRBJ2-4,TRBV7-9
CASSLGLGSDEQYF,TRBJ2-7,TRBV7-2
CASSIANTGELFF,TRBJ2-2,TRBV19
CSVGAGSYEQYF,TRBJ2-7,TRBV29-1
CASSLVEGEQYF,TRBJ2-7,TRBV5-1
CASSLDRGPLSGNTIYF,TRBJ1-3,TRBV19